A selection of T cell receptor beta chains follows, all from one sample in a study of blood T cell repertoires in COVID-19. Sequenced by immunoSEQ multiplex PCR; TCRdb stores in-frame clones only, minus some. The profile shows 150,000 to 200,000 clones, about nine tenths of them singletons. The sequencing input was peripheral blood. The source is a woman between 50 and 59 years old with acute or convalescent COVID-19. The CDR3 runs from the conserved cysteine through the conserved F or W. A D gene is named only where the DNA matches it firmly. The size field is filled for only some rows; it gives once, few, many or a size class.

d_gene,v_gene,abundance,j_gene,CDR3nt,CDR3aa
.,TRBV5-6,.,TRBJ2-7,TGTGCCAGCAGCCCGCCACTCGGCGAGCAGTACTTC,CASSPPLGEQYF
.,TRBV6-5,.,TRBJ1-4,TGTGCCAGCAGTTACTCCGGGGGGAATGAAAAACTGTTTTTT,CASSYSGGNEKLFF
TRBD1,TRBV9,.,TRBJ2-2,TGTGCCAGCAGCGGCTCCGGGACAGGTACCGGGGAGCTGTTTTTT,CASSGSGTGTGELFF
.,TRBV18,few,TRBJ2-7,TGTGCCAGCTCACCGTCGACAGACTACGAGCAGTACTTC,CASSPSTDYEQYF
TRBD2,TRBV6-1,.,TRBJ2-3,TGTGCCAGCAGTGAAAGCGGGGGGGCAGATACGCAGTATTTT,CASSESGGADTQYF
TRBD2,TRBV3-1/TRBV3-2,once,TRBJ2-7,TGTGCCAGCAGCCCAACCGGGACTAGCGGGAGGGGCGAGCAGTACTTC,CASSPTGTSGRGEQYF
.,TRBV5-5,.,TRBJ2-3,TGTGCCAGCAGCTTGAGCCCAACAGGGGATACGCAGTATTTT,CASSLSPTGDTQYF
.,TRBV6-2/TRBV6-3,.,TRBJ1-3,TGTGCCAGCAGTCGCTCGCAGGGGTTCGCTGGAAACACCATATATTTT,CASSRSQGFAGNTIYF
.,TRBV5-4,once,TRBJ2-5,TGTGCCAGCAGCTTTTTTCTAGAGACCCAGTACTTC,CASSFFLETQYF
.,TRBV7-2,once,TRBJ2-7,TGTGCCAGCAGCTTAGCGCCAGGCGAGGGCGAGCAGTACTTC,CASSLAPGEGEQYF
TRBD1,TRBV18,.,TRBJ1-2,TGTGCCAGCTCTCTATCGCAGGGACAGGGGGTCGGTGGCTACACCTTC,CASSLSQGQGVGGYTF
TRBD2,TRBV7-2,.,TRBJ2-7,TGTGCCAGCAGCTTAGCTTGGGAGGGGTCCTACGAGCAGTACTTC,CASSLAWEGSYEQYF
.,TRBV19,.,TRBJ1-2,TGTGCCAGTAGTTCCCGGGCCGGGAGCCGGACCTTC,CASSSRAGSRTF
.,TRBV4-3,.,TRBJ2-1,TGCGCCAGCAGCCACCGAACTGGGAGAATCTACAATGAGCAGTTCTTC,CASSHRTGRIYNEQFF
TRBD1,TRBV15,.,TRBJ2-7,TGTGCCACCAGCAGTGATCAGGGGGCGTGGGAGCAGTACTTC,CATSSDQGAWEQYF
.,TRBV6-6,few,TRBJ1-2,TGTGCCAGCAGTTACCTGAGAGAGGGCTACACCTTC,CASSYLREGYTF
.,TRBV15,.,TRBJ1-1,TGTGCCACCAGCAGAGGGGGAGGAGGTTGGGAAGCTTTCTTT,CATSRGGGGWEAFF
.,TRBV6-5,.,TRBJ1-2,TGTGCCAGCAGTTACTTCCGAACAGGAGCCTACACCTTC,CASSYFRTGAYTF
.,TRBV7-9,few,TRBJ1-2,TGTGCCAGCAGATCAAGCCCGGGAGGAAGCCAGGGCTACACCTTC,CASRSSPGGSQGYTF
.,TRBV2,.,TRBJ1-4,TGTGCCAGCAGTGAGCGGCGGAATGAAAAACTGTTTTTT,CASSERRNEKLFF
TRBD1,TRBV9,.,TRBJ2-1,TGTGCCAGCAGCGTTCAAGACAGGGGCAATGAGCAGTTCTTC,CASSVQDRGNEQFF
.,TRBV18,few,TRBJ1-3,TGTGCCAGCTCACTTACCCTTGGCGGTCCGGCAACAGGAAACACCATATATTTT,CASSLTLGGPATGNTIYF
.,TRBV5-6,.,TRBJ1-5,TGTGCCAGCAGCTTGGGCAGGGGAGAACAGCCCCAGCATTTT,CASSLGRGEQPQHF
TRBD1,TRBV18,.,TRBJ1-5,TGTGCCAGCTCACCCCGGACAGGGGATAGCAATCAGCCCCAGCATTTT,CASSPRTGDSNQPQHF
TRBD2,TRBV29-1,once,TRBJ2-5,TGCAGCGCGTCAGCGGGGGGTCCTGGAGAGACCCAGTACTTC,CSASAGGPGETQYF
.,TRBV2,.,TRBJ1-6,TGTGCCAGCAGTGTGGGTCAGGTCAACTCCTATAATTCACCCCTCCACTTT,CASSVGQVNSYNSPLHF
.,TRBV4-1,.,TRBJ2-5,TGCGCCAGCAGCCCGGATCGGGGGAAAGAGACCCAGTACTTC,CASSPDRGKETQYF
.,TRBV5-1,once,TRBJ1-4,TGCGCCAGCAGCCAAGGACTTGGTGAAAAACTGTTTTTT,CASSQGLGEKLFF
.,TRBV20-1,.,TRBJ2-3,TGCAGTGCTAGTTTGGGCGGGGTACCTCTCACAGATACGCAGTATTTT,CSASLGGVPLTDTQYF
TRBD2,TRBV27,.,TRBJ2-1,TGTGCCAGCAGTTCGGGACTAGCGGGTTACCACAATGAGCAGTTCTTC,CASSSGLAGYHNEQFF
TRBD1,TRBV11-2,few,TRBJ2-7,TGTGCCAGCAGCTTAGACCGGGACAGGGGTTACTACGAGCAGTACTTC,CASSLDRDRGYYEQYF
TRBD2,TRBV7-2,.,TRBJ2-3,TGTGCCAGCAGCTTACAAGGGCGGGGGGCCACAGATACGCAGTATTTT,CASSLQGRGATDTQYF
.,TRBV5-4,once,TRBJ2-3,TGTGCCAGCAGCTTGACGGGGAACACAGATACGCAGTATTTT,CASSLTGNTDTQYF
.,TRBV19,.,TRBJ2-3,TGTGCCAGTAGTATCGGACAGACTACAGATACGCAGTATTTT,CASSIGQTTDTQYF
.,TRBV13,.,TRBJ2-7,TGTGCCAGCAGCTTAGGTGCGGGCAGGACTATACACTACGAGCAGTACTTC,CASSLGAGRTIHYEQYF
.,TRBV5-1,.,TRBJ2-3,TGCGCCAGCACTGCGGGACAGAGCACAGATACGCAGTATTTT,CASTAGQSTDTQYF
TRBD2,TRBV5-4,.,TRBJ2-3,TGTGCCAGCAAGAGAAGCGGGGGGTTCACAGATACGCAGTATTTT,CASKRSGGFTDTQYF
.,TRBV28,.,TRBJ1-4,TGTGCCCTAGGTGGTGGGGGGGCTAATGAAAAACTGTTTTTT,CALGGGGANEKLFF
.,TRBV4-3,.,TRBJ1-2,TGCGCCAGCAGCCTAGGAGATTCTCACAACTATGGCTACACCTTC,CASSLGDSHNYGYTF
TRBD2,TRBV27,.,TRBJ2-7,TGTGCCAGCAGCTTAGCAGGGACTATGCTCGCCTACGAGCAGTACTTC,CASSLAGTMLAYEQYF
.,TRBV30,.,TRBJ1-1,TGTGCCTGGAGTAGGGGTCTTATGAACACTGAAGCTTTCTTT,CAWSRGLMNTEAFF